This TCR beta chain was recovered during a study of CD8 T cells in Susac syndrome. This CDR3 is 12 amino acids long. CDR1 and CDR2 from the germline V gene are SNHLY and FYNNEI. V lost 2 bases and J 7 bases, leaving 8 bases between the germline ends. Both CD4+ and CD8+ T cells were negatively isolated, and TEMRA cells underwent FACS enrichment. It was with random hexamers that about 0.45 to 1 ug RNA was reverse transcribed. The method of amplification for TCR beta CDR3 was immunoSEQ multiplex PCR, covering 54 Vbeta and 13 Jbeta. MiXCR, applied by TCRdb to the immunoSEQ multiplex PCR reads, yields one record per CDR3 protein. The sample gives 140,000 or so distinct CDR3 sequences, approximately 94% of which show up once; 0.075% to 0.1% is in the top ten.

Sequencing used CD4+ T cells from PBMCs. V gene TRBV2 combines with J gene TRBJ1-1; perhaps TRBD1 as D (5 bases). This clonotype was sampled from a human donor in good health. The CDR3 nucleotides read TGTGCCAGCAGTGAACGGGGGATTGAAGCTTTCTTT. Translating it yields CASSERGIEAFF.